This T cell receptor beta chain was recorded in a study of blood T cell repertoires in COVID-19. Turning to the study itself: The samples span acute and convalescent COVID-19 from the United States, Italy and Spain. Sample material is recorded as cDNA or gDNA derived from T cells, B-cell-depleted T cells, or PBMCs.

In the original workflow: Estimation of nucleated cell counts was performed using reference gene primer amplification. Sequenced by immunoSEQ multiplex PCR; TCRdb stores in-frame clones only, minus some. That table gives V, J and clone size, and the DNA gave D and trimming. The sample records approximately 150,000 clones, around 81% being singletons. The CDR3 covers 17 residues. Germline lookup yields CDR1 LNHDA and CDR2 SQIVND (reference sequence). V shed 4 bases and J shed 8 bases, with 25 bases lying between them. This receptor was identified in a human donor in a cohort sampled during active COVID-19. J is TRBJ2-3 and V is TRBV19, with D perhaps matching TRBD2 (6 bases). Sequencing was performed on peripheral blood. CDR3 loop: CASSSLTTGTPTGTQYF. The CDR3 DNA is TGTGCCAGTAGTAGCCTAACGACCGGGACTCCTACGGGTACGCAGTATTTT.